This TCR beta chain was captured in a study of T cell changes during pregnancy in multiple sclerosis (dated by TCRdb to 2018 to 2020). In the study overall: The study looked at changes in the T cell repertoire across pregnancy in women with multiple sclerosis.

The library was built by means of the immunoSEQ multiplex PCR assay. TCRdb stores this immuneACCESS table with in-frame sequences only. Part of the clones is absent; in the studies checked, under half of the shortfall reflects unresolved V genes, and no reason is known for the rest. This sample has under 40,000 clones in its table, and approximately 91% of those were observed once. The top ten clones comprise approximately 0.38% of the sample. V and J lose 3 bases and 0 bases, and a span of 14 bases separates them. Taken from cysteine to phenylalanine, the CDR3 has 16 residues. Only the CDR3 DNA stays, 48 bases, in frame from base 1. The germline V gene specifies MGHRA as CDR1 and YSYEKL as CDR2. Concerning this clone: Its antigen remains undetermined. Base qualities are not at hand, and no much larger clone is one base apart.

The material was CD4+ T cells from peripheral blood mononuclear cells, obtained in the second trimester of pregnancy. This receptor was obtained from a female donor with multiple sclerosis, enrolled in a pregnancy study. The sequence is built from TRBV4-1 and TRBJ1-2, with the D gene call left open. The DNA reads as follows: TGCGCCAGCAGCCAGGCTGAGACTGCGACTAACTATGGCTACACCTTC. Its amino acids are CASSQAETATNYGYTF.